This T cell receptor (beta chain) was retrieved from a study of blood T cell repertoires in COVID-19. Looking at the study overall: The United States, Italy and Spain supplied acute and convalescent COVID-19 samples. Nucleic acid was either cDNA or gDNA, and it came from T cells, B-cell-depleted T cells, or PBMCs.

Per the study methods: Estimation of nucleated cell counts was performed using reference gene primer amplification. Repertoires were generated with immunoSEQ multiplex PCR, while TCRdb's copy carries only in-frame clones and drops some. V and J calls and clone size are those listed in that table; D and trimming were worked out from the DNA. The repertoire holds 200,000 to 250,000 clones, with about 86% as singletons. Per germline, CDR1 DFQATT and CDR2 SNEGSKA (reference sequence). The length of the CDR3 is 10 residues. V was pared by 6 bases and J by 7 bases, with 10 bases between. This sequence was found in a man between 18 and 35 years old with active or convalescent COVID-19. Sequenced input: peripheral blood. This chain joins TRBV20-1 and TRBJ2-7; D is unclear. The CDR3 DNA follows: TGCAGTGCCCTTCAACGGGAGCAGTACTTC. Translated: CSALQREQYF.